This TCR beta chain was captured by sequencing in a study of cytotoxic CD8 clonotypes in ibrutinib-treated CLL. Germline V lookup: CDR1 LGHNA, CDR2 YSLEER. CDR3 length: 20 residues. V was trimmed by 1 base and J by 2 bases, leaving 25 bases between them. The data were produced by immunoSEQ multiplex PCR, yet TCRdb's version contains in-frame clones alone and is incomplete. The profile shows some 140,000 clones, 80% to 95% of them singletons. The chain couples TRBV4-3 to TRBJ2-3; D remains unclear. This clonotype was sampled from a human donor with chronic lymphocytic leukemia. This specimen consisted of PBMCs, obtained after 12 months of ibrutinib treatment. Here the CDR3 DNA reads TGCGCCAGCAGCCAAGTGGGGTTTCACTACCCAACCTCCTTCACAGATACGCAGTATTTT. Its translation: CASSQVGFHYPTSFTDTQYF.